These 21 T cell receptor beta chains were all obtained from the same sample, sequenced in a study of shared clonotypes between healthy human individuals. The protocol was immunoSEQ multiplex PCR, while the TCRdb copy is restricted to in-frame clones and leaves out a portion. The repertoire holds nearly 2 million clones, with about 95% as singletons. CD45RO-negative CD8 cells positively selected for CCR7 made up the naive population, which excluded terminally differentiated effector memory CD45RA+ cells. Material for sequencing was naive CD8+ T cells sorted from blood. These TCRs come from a man aged 18-30 years in good health.

A note on this clone: At the DNA level, this CDR3 is encoded by other sequences in the same sample as well. The chain uses TRBV7-9 and TRBJ2-3; the D is unclear. Germline assignment: CDR1 SEHNR and CDR2 FQNEAQ (reference sequence). Trimming removed 2 bases from V and 2 bases from J, with 5 bases in between. There are 13 residues in the CDR3. CDR3 region: CASSLSVTDTQYF. The CDR3 DNA follows: TGTGCCAGCAGCTTATCAGTCACAGATACGCAGTATTTT.

As concerns this clone: Other DNA sequences in the same sample also yield this CDR3. The chain employs TRBV27 and TRBJ2-1; 8 positions agree with TRBD2. Trimming removed 5 bases from V and 7 bases from J; junction bases left unmatched: 4. The germline CDR1 and CDR2 sequences are MNHEY and SMNVEV (reference sequence). The CDR3 has 13 amino acids. DNA of the CDR3: TGTGCCAGCAGTCTCGGGGGGGGGAATGAGCAGTTCTTC. As protein: CASSLGGGNEQFF.

This clone came up once. The genes are TRBV6-6 and TRBJ2-7; TRBD2 agrees at 10 bases. V gave up 6 bases and J gave up 4 bases; unmatched junction bases: 6. Per the germline V gene, CDR1 is MNHNY and CDR2 is SVGAGI (reference sequence). This CDR3 is 14 amino acids long. The CDR3 nucleotides are TGTGCCAGCAGATCAGCGGGAGGGGTTTACGAGCAGTACTTC. This gives the protein CASRSAGGVYEQYF.

The CDR3 sequence is CASSERPGWGDSPLHF. The CDR3 coding sequence is TGTGCCAGCAGCGAACGACCAGGGTGGGGAGATTCACCCCTCCACTTT. The chain couples TRBV13 to TRBJ1-6, with TRBD1 as a possible D gene (5 bases). CDR3 length: 16 amino acids. Germline values: CDR1 PRHDT, CDR2 FYEKMQ (reference sequence). The V end lost 5 bases, the J end lost 8 bases, and 19 bases lay between the germline ends.

The V and J genes are TRBV28 and TRBJ2-3; no firm D call. This CDR3 is built from 14 residues. V shed 1 base and J shed 10 bases, with 15 bases lying between them. In germline, CDR1 is MDHEN, CDR2 SYDVKM. CDR3 DNA sequence: TGTGCCAGCAGTTTATCCTTAGCAGAGAATCCGCAGTATTTT. Its protein is CASSLSLAENPQYF.

To note about this clone: This specimen includes other DNA sequences encoding the same CDR3. This sequence joins TRBV27 and TRBJ2-5; tentative D call: TRBD1 (6 bases). CDR1 MNHEY and CDR2 SMNVEV come from the germline V gene (reference sequence). Trimming shortened V by 2 bases and J by 2 bases, and 15 bases separated the two germline ends. The CDR3 runs to 16 residues. CDR3 sequence: CASSLVGTRGQETQYF. CDR3 bases: TGTGCCAGCAGTTTAGTAGGGACAAGAGGACAAGAGACCCAGTACTTC.

The J gene is TRBJ1-1, the V gene TRBV30; D perhaps matches TRBD1 (6 bases). V lost 0 bases, J lost 10 bases, and 15 bases lay in between. The CDR3 sequence is 13 residues long. Germline V gene lookup returns CDR1 GTSNPN and CDR2 SVGIG (reference sequence). The chain's CDR3 is CAWSVAGVDGAFF. In DNA, the CDR3 is TGTGCCTGGAGTGTAGCAGGGGTGGATGGAGCTTTCTTT.

This chain joins TRBV10-3 and TRBJ1-5; TRBD1 is a possible D gene (5 bases). The CDR3 runs 13 residues. Looked up from germline, CDR1 is ENHRY and CDR2 is SYGVKD. V was shortened by 8 bases and J by 7 bases, with 15 bases between the two germline ends. The CDR3 coding sequence is TGTGCCATCCGGGGGGAGGGTGAACAGCCCCAGCATTTT. This encodes CAIRGEGEQPQHF.

The rearrangement uses TRBV7-9 and TRBJ2-7; D not certain. The CDR3 length is 14 residues. V lost 5 bases to trimming and J lost 3 bases, with 14 bases between them. Germline CDR1 is SEHNR and CDR2 is FQNEAQ (reference sequence). This chain's CDR3 is CASSRDERYYEQYF. The CDR3, as DNA: TGTGCCAGCAGCCGAGATGAGCGCTACTACGAGCAGTACTTC.

The chain couples TRBV28 to TRBJ2-7, with TRBD2 matching 10 bases. Germline assignment: CDR1 MDHEN and CDR2 SYDVKM. This CDR3 region has 16 residues. V was clipped by 4 bases and J by 1 base; unmatched bases: 7. For the CDR3, the DNA is TGTGCCAGCAGTTCCCCCGGGACTAGCGCTTCCTACGAGCAGTACTTC. Translated, it gives CASSSPGTSASYEQYF.

For this clone: This CDR3 is also generated by other DNA sequences in the sample. CDR3: CASSDGSSYEQYF. As DNA, the CDR3 is TGCGCCAGCAGTGACGGCAGTTCCTACGAGCAGTACTTC. V usage is TRBV10-1 and J usage is TRBJ2-7; D ambiguous. The V and J ends lost 3 bases and 1 base respectively, with 7 bases between them. This CDR3 is 13 amino acids long. The germline CDR1 and CDR2 sequences are WNHNN and SYGVQD (reference sequence).

The chain uses TRBV2 and TRBJ2-7; tentative D call: TRBD2 (5 bases). The germline V and J ends were trimmed by 11 bases and 2 bases, with 16 bases remaining between them. Per the germline V gene, CDR1 is SNHLY and CDR2 is FYNNEI. The CDR3 is 13 residues long. CDR3 residues: CAGHGESAYEQYF. Written as DNA, the CDR3 is TGTGCCGGCCACGGGGAGTCCGCCTACGAGCAGTACTTC.

V usage is TRBV27 and J usage is TRBJ2-7; 10 bases fit TRBD1. The CDR3 loop spans 14 amino acids. Unmatched junction bases numbered 4, after V lost 4 bases and J lost 4 bases. The germline V gene has CDR1 MNHEY and CDR2 SMNVEV (reference sequence). The CDR3 region is CASSSGQGWYEQYF. The CDR3 DNA reads as TGTGCCAGCAGTTCGGGACAGGGGTGGTACGAGCAGTACTTC.

This clone was observed once. This rearrangement joins TRBV5-6 to TRBJ2-1; D is perhaps TRBD2 (7 bases). The germline CDR1 and CDR2 sequences are SGHDT and YYEEEE. The ends were cut back, 5 bases at V and 7 bases at J, with 22 bases in the middle. The length of the CDR3 is 16 residues. This chain's CDR3 is CASRSTGEGGLNEQFF. The DNA of the CDR3 is TGTGCCAGCAGGTCTACCGGGGAGGGGGGGCTGAATGAGCAGTTCTTC.

The chain links TRBV9 to TRBJ2-3, with D hard to call. Trimming took 2 bases from V and 0 from J, leaving 16 bases between them. Germline-derived CDR1 and CDR2 are SGDLS and YYNGEE. CDR3 size: 17 residues. Here the CDR3 DNA reads TGTGCCAGCAGCGTGTTTCCTACGCTAATTAGCACAGATACGCAGTATTTT. Its protein is CASSVFPTLISTDTQYF.

The rearrangement uses TRBV11-2 and TRBJ2-2, with D possibly TRBD2 on 6 matching bases. The CDR3 has 17 residues. V shed 3 bases and J shed 6 bases, with 20 bases lying between them. CDR1 SGHAT and CDR2 FQNNGV come from the germline V gene. This CDR3 is CASSFVPRGVSPGELFF. CDR3 nucleotides: TGTGCCAGCAGCTTCGTTCCGCGGGGCGTGAGTCCCGGGGAGCTGTTTTTT.

This clone has a single count. The chain couples TRBV9 to TRBJ2-7; D is tentatively TRBD1 or TRBD2 (5 bases each). Looked up from germline, CDR1 is SGDLS and CDR2 is YYNGEE. CDR3 size: 14 residues. Trimming shortened V by 3 bases and J by 8 bases, and 18 bases separated the two germline ends. For the CDR3, the DNA is TGTGCCAGCAGCGCTCCCGGGACCCCTTCCCAGCAGTACTTC. Translation: CASSAPGTPSQQYF.

This sequence joins TRBV10-3 and TRBJ2-5; the D is unclear. Trimming removed 2 bases from V and 4 bases from J, with 8 bases in between. In germline, CDR1 is ENHRY, CDR2 SYGVKD. The CDR3 is 13 residues long. In DNA, the CDR3 is TGTGCCATCAGTGAGGTCCCCCTAGAGACCCAGTACTTC. Translating it yields CAISEVPLETQYF.

The J gene is TRBJ2-7, the V gene TRBV2, with 7 nucleotides matching TRBD1. With 5 bases clipped from V and 4 bases from J, the junction kept 5 bases outside the gene matches. The length of the CDR3 is 13 residues. Germline V gene data show CDR1 as SNHLY and CDR2 as FYNNEI. The CDR3 loop is CASSPGQLYEQYF. The CDR3 nucleotides read TGTGCCAGCAGTCCGGGACAGCTATACGAGCAGTACTTC.

The chain has TRBV6-6 and TRBJ1-5, with 7 nucleotides matching TRBD1. The germline V gene encodes CDR1 MNHNY and CDR2 SVGAGI (reference sequence). This CDR3 has 15 residues. Unmatched junction bases numbered 4, after V lost 4 bases and J lost 1 base. CDR3 nucleotide sequence: TGTGCCAGCAGTTCGGGACAGTGGAGCAATCAGCCCCAGCATTTT. Translation gives CASSSGQWSNQPQHF.

On this clone: The sample has other DNA sequences that encode this CDR3 too. The chain couples TRBV11-2 to TRBJ2-7; the D gene could be TRBD1 or TRBD2 (6 bases each). Germline CDR1 is SGHAT and CDR2 is FQNNGV. The CDR3 runs to 13 residues. The ends were cut back, 2 bases at V and 4 bases at J, with 9 bases in the middle. The CDR3 protein is CASSLPGAYEQYF. CDR3 nucleotide sequence: TGTGCCAGCAGCTTACCGGGGGCTTACGAGCAGTACTTC.